This TCR beta chain was sequenced in a study of blood T cells in healthy people across ages. Donors were systemically healthy Caucasian individuals from Russia aged about 6 to 90 years. It was 9.5 to 10 milliliters of peripheral blood that were drawn from each donor. It was with a sample-barcoded 5' primer and a J-beta primer mix that a second PCR of about 7 to 12 cycles was run. TCRdb itself ran the 5' RACE reads through MiXCR, one entry per CDR3 protein. The sample holds about 900,000 distinct CDR3 sequences; 60% to 80% are singletons and the top ten take about a quarter. Germline V gives CDR1 SGHVS, CDR2 FQNEAQ. Trimming removed 1 base at V and 2 bases at J, with 12 bases between. This CDR3 has 15 amino acids.

This chain uses TRBV7-8 with TRBJ2-7; possibly TRBD2 for D (6 bases). Sequenced input: blood. The source is a man younger than 40 in good health. CDR3 sequence reads: CASSLDRSGPYEQYF. Here the CDR3 DNA reads TGTGCCAGCAGCTTAGATCGCAGCGGGCCCTACGAGCAGTACTTC.